This is a list of T cell receptor beta chains from one sample in a study of T cells in Graves' hyperthyroidism and ophthalmopathy. From the multiplex PCR reads, TCRdb called clonotypes with MiXCR, one entry per CDR3 protein. The table has approximately 520,000 distinct CDR3 sequences, around 20% seen once. Source material: blood. Every receptor here comes from a young man with Graves' hyperthyroidism. CDR3s include the opening cysteine and the closing phenylalanine or tryptophan. The D gene is left open where the match is weak. A clone size is listed for some rows: how often the clone was seen (once, few, many), or a class if it is expanded.

clone_size d_call j_call v_call cdr3_aa cdr3_nt
few . TRBJ2-7 TRBV24-1 CATSDLHTAEQYF TGTGCCACCAGTGATCTGCACACGGCCGAGCAGTACTTC
many . TRBJ2-2 TRBV2 CASSEGVTGELFF TGTGCCAGCAGTGAAGGAGTCACCGGGGAGCTGTTTTTT
many . TRBJ1-3 TRBV12-3/TRBV12-4 CASTLSGLGPSGNTIYF TGTGCCAGCACCCTCAGCGGGTTGGGGCCCTCTGGAAACACCATATATTTT
. . TRBJ1-1 TRBV2 CASSQPGTSNTEAFF TGTGCCAGCAGTCAACCCGGGACGTCGAACACTGAAGCTTTCTTT
many . TRBJ1-5 TRBV6-1 CASRGNQQGNQPQHF TGTGCCAGCAGGGGGAACCAACAGGGTAATCAGCCCCAGCATTTT
many . TRBJ2-7 TRBV29-1 CSVQDGTSSYEQYF TGCAGCGTCCAGGACGGGACGAGCTCCTACGAGCAGTACTTC
many TRBD1 TRBJ1-1 TRBV19 CASRAGTGFKDTEAFF TGTGCCAGTAGAGCCGGGACAGGGTTTAAGGACACTGAAGCTTTCTTT
many TRBD2 TRBJ2-2 TRBV28 CASSFQTSGWGRNGGELFF TGTGCCAGCAGTTTTCAGACTAGCGGGTGGGGAAGAAACGGCGGGGAGCTGTTTTTT
many . TRBJ1-5 TRBV6-1 CASRGGSNQPQHF TGTGCCAGCAGGGGGGGCAGCAATCAGCCCCAGCATTTT
many . TRBJ1-1 TRBV29-1 CSGMTVNTEAFF TGCAGCGGCATGACAGTCAACACTGAAGCTTTCTTT
. . TRBJ2-6 TRBV27 CASTSLVAGANVLTF TGTGCCAGCACTTCCTTAGTGGCTGGGGCCAACGTCCTGACTTTC
many TRBD2 TRBJ2-2 TRBV6-1 CASSGTSGGDLRAGELFF TGTGCCAGCAGTGGGACTAGCGGGGGGGACTTGAGGGCCGGGGAGCTGTTTTTT
many . TRBJ1-1 TRBV19 CATTRAQGGTEAFF TGTGCCACCACGAGAGCGCAGGGAGGCACTGAAGCTTTCTTT
many TRBD2 TRBJ2-4 TRBV20-1 CSARARTSGRQNIQYF TGCAGTGCTAGAGCTCGGACTAGCGGGAGGCAAAACATTCAGTACTTC
. . TRBJ2-7 TRBV5-1 CASSFDGTRYYEQYF TGCGCCAGCAGCTTCGACGGGACCCGCTACTACGAGCAGTACTTC
. TRBD1 TRBJ2-4 TRBV28 CASSLNDRVQAKNIQYF TGTGCCAGCAGTTTAAATGACAGGGTTCAAGCCAAAAACATTCAGTACTTC
many . TRBJ1-5 TRBV5-1 CASSLEPSNQPQHF TGCGCCAGCAGCTTGGAACCTAGCAATCAGCCCCAGCATTTT
. . TRBJ1-5 TRBV4-1 CASSHSTESNQPQHF TGCGCCAGCAGCCATTCGACCGAGAGCAATCAGCCCCAGCATTTT
many . TRBJ2-5 TRBV7-2 CASSSAGAQETQYF TGTGCCAGCAGCTCGGCAGGAGCCCAAGAGACCCAGTACTTC
. . TRBJ2-2 TRBV4-2 CASSQVVTSNTGELFF TGTGCCAGCAGCCAAGTCGTGACCTCGAACACCGGGGAGCTGTTTTTT
. TRBD1 TRBJ2-5 TRBV19 CASSIASVGTAETQYF TGTGCCAGTAGTATCGCTTCCGTTGGGACAGCGGAGACCCAGTACTTC
many . TRBJ2-7 TRBV12-3/TRBV12-4 CASRTYEQYF TGTGCCAGCAGGACCTACGAGCAGTACTTC
many . TRBJ2-7 TRBV25-1 CASSGGYSYEQYF TGTGCCAGCAGCGGAGGGTACTCCTACGAGCAGTACTTC
. TRBD1 TRBJ2-7 TRBV6-5 CASSSYDRDYEQYF TGTGCCAGCAGTTCTTACGACAGGGACTACGAGCAGTACTTC
many TRBD2 TRBJ2-3 TRBV28 CASSPPGLAGKIDTQYF TGTGCCAGCAGTCCTCCGGGACTAGCGGGGAAGATAGATACGCAGTATTTT
. TRBD1 TRBJ2-7 TRBV6-1 CAIRQGGYEQYF TGTGCCATCCGACAGGGGGGCTACGAGCAGTACTTC
many . TRBJ1-1 TRBV6-2/TRBV6-3 CASSYSWTANTEAFF TGTGCCAGCAGTTACTCGTGGACAGCTAACACTGAAGCTTTCTTT
many TRBD1 TRBJ1-2 TRBV11-2 CASSLGPGQGPNYGYTF TGTGCCAGCAGCTTGGGACCTGGACAGGGACCTAACTATGGCTACACCTTC
many . TRBJ1-5 TRBV28 CASRFGNQPQHF TGTGCCAGCAGGTTTGGCAATCAGCCCCAGCATTTT
many . TRBJ2-5 TRBV2 CASSDIVLASQETQYF TGTGCCAGCAGTGACATAGTCCTCGCCTCCCAAGAGACCCAGTACTTC
few TRBD2 TRBJ2-5 TRBV12-3/TRBV12-4 CASRRLAGEGWETQYF TGTGCCAGCAGGAGACTAGCGGGAGAAGGTTGGGAGACCCAGTACTTC
. . TRBJ1-2 TRBV6-5 CASSTDRSNYGYTF TGTGCCAGCAGTACCGACAGGTCTAACTATGGCTACACCTTC
many . TRBJ2-7 TRBV10-3 CAISESYRVEQYF TGTGCCATCAGTGAGTCGTACCGGGTAGAGCAGTACTTC
many . TRBJ1-1 TRBV7-9 CASSLPGVIEAFF TGTGCCAGCAGCCTCCCAGGGGTGATTGAAGCTTTCTTT
. . TRBJ2-7 TRBV6-1 CASSELGRNYEQYF TGTGCCAGCAGTGAATTGGGCCGCAACTACGAGCAGTACTTC
. TRBD1 TRBJ1-3 TRBV10-2 CASSALGQGFFSGNTIYF TGCGCCAGCAGTGCCCTTGGACAGGGATTCTTCTCTGGAAACACCATATATTTT
. TRBD2 TRBJ2-5 TRBV11-2 CASSLRAGRETQYF TGTGCCAGCAGCTTAAGGGCCGGGAGGGAGACCCAGTACTTC
. . TRBJ2-7 TRBV28 CASSLPRYEQYF TGTGCCAGCAGTTTGCCGAGGTACGAGCAGTACTTC
many TRBD1 TRBJ2-5 TRBV12-3/TRBV12-4 CASSLGTGVFQETQYF TGTGCCAGCAGTTTAGGCACAGGGGTCTTCCAAGAGACCCAGTACTTC
many . TRBJ1-2 TRBV19 CASSPWEDYGYTF TGTGCCAGTAGCCCTTGGGAGGACTATGGCTACACCTTC
. . TRBJ1-5 TRBV20-1 CSVLGGGQPQHF TGCAGTGTTTTGGGGGGTGGTCAGCCCCAGCATTTT
few . TRBJ2-7 TRBV30 CAWSAGPEQYF TGTGCCTGGAGTGCCGGGCCCGAGCAGTACTTC
many TRBD1 TRBJ1-1 TRBV11-2 CASSLGPTGVGTEAFF TGTGCCAGCAGCTTAGGACCCACAGGGGTGGGCACTGAAGCTTTCTTT
. . TRBJ1-6 TRBV27 CASRLGGGGSPLHF TGTGCCAGCAGACTCGGGGGAGGTGGTTCACCCCTCCACTTT
few TRBD2 TRBJ2-2 TRBV29-1 CSVDLGTSGTGELFF TGCAGCGTGGACCTTGGGACTAGCGGGACCGGGGAGCTGTTTTTT
many . TRBJ1-1 TRBV5-1 CASSQDSSAEAFF TGCGCCAGCAGCCAGGACTCGTCCGCGGAAGCTTTCTTT
many . TRBJ2-7 TRBV20-1 CSAMRGGTDEQYF TGCAGTGCGATGAGGGGGGGGACCGACGAGCAGTACTTC
few . TRBJ1-2 TRBV15 CATSRGKGDGYTF TGTGCCACCAGCAGAGGAAAGGGGGATGGCTACACCTTC
many TRBD1 TRBJ1-2 TRBV6-4 CASSTTGTGRYGYTF TGTGCCAGCAGCACCACCGGGACAGGGAGATATGGCTACACCTTC
. . TRBJ2-5 TRBV3-1 CASSQLRDYQETQYF TGTGCCAGCAGCCAGCTACGGGACTACCAAGAGACCCAGTACTTC
. . TRBJ2-7 TRBV5-1 CASSFASLPSYEQYF TGCGCCAGCAGCTTTGCCTCTCTCCCCTCCTACGAGCAGTACTTC